This T cell receptor (delta chain) came from a study of γδ T cells in repeated Plasmodium falciparum infection. TCRdb fed the multiplex PCR reads to CATT. The data hold tens of thousands of delta-chain clones, with 1.7% observed a single time. This clone was recorded at least ten times. The mismatch at residue 19 between this DNA's translation and the TCRdb protein of a much larger clone likely reflects a read error; the protein shown is translated from the DNA. Germline V gene data show CDR1 as TSWWSYY and CDR2 as QGS. This CDR3 has 23 amino acids. Germline trimming cut 4 bases from V and 6 bases from J; bases unmatched to any gene: 30. Bulk repertoires came from Vgamma9/Vdelta2+ or Vdelta2-negative gammadelta T cells flow-sorted from PBMC.

Sequenced: gamma-delta T cells from blood. This chain joins TRDV1 and TRDJ1; 12 bases align to TRDD3. The receptor was isolated from a pool of human donors (malaria-infected and uninfected, not separated). The CDR3 bases are TGTGCTCTTGGGGCGCGACTTCCTATCCCGTACTGGGGGATACCGAACTTTACCAATAAACTCATCTTT. This codes for CALGARLPIPYWGIPNFTNKLIF.